Shown below are 6 T cell receptor beta chains from a single sample sequenced in a study of blood T cell repertoires in COVID-19. Here immunoSEQ multiplex PCR was the method, and the copy in TCRdb shows in-frame clones only, minus some. The top ten clones hold around 3.3% of a sample with roughly 350,000 clones, approximately 90% of them seen once. Sequencing was done on a sample of peripheral blood. The receptors were gathered from a woman younger than 35 who had recovered from COVID-19.

This clone was recorded at least ten times. The chain has TRBV6-2 or TRBV6-3 and TRBJ1-1; 7 nucleotides match TRBD1. The CDR3 length is 16 residues. The V and J ends lost 0 bases and 4 bases, in that order; junction bases with no gene match: 8. From germline, CDR1 is MNHEY and CDR2 SVGEGT. In DNA, the CDR3 is TGTGCCAGCAGTTACTCGGGACAGCGGGTCGGCACTGAAGCTTTCTTT. Translation: CASSYSGQRVGTEAFF.

The chain joins TRBV5-1 to TRBJ2-1; possibly TRBD1 for D (6 bases). The CDR3 length is 16 residues. V was clipped by 6 bases and J by 0 bases, with 16 bases between them. The V gene's germline CDR1 is SGHRS and CDR2 YFSETQ. CDR3 residues: CASTYREVGSYNEQFF. DNA for the CDR3: TGCGCCAGCACGTACAGGGAAGTGGGCTCCTACAATGAGCAGTTCTTC.

The J gene is TRBJ2-3, the V gene TRBV9; D is undetermined. Germline loops: CDR1 SGDLS, CDR2 YYNGEE. The CDR3 length is 14 residues. The ends were cut back, 4 bases at V and 5 bases at J, with 14 bases in the middle. The CDR3 region has the DNA TGTGCCAGCAGCTCCCGACATGTGAGAGATACGCAGTATTTT. The encoded protein is CASSSRHVRDTQYF.

The J gene is TRBJ2-1, the V gene TRBV6-2 or TRBV6-3, with 15 bases fitting TRBD2. V shed 3 bases and J 8 bases; nucleotides not matched to a gene: 17. Germline CDR1 MNHEY, CDR2 SVGEGT. This CDR3 is built from 20 residues. The CDR3 DNA is TGTGCCAGCAGTTATCCGGGACTAGCGGGAGGCACCGATCGGCCCCATGAGCAGTTCTTC. This translates into CASSYPGLAGGTDRPHEQFF.

The V call is TRBV20-1, the J call TRBJ2-3; 8 positions match TRBD2. After removal of 3 bases from V and 4 bases from J, the junction contained 6 bases not matched to a gene. Germline V gives CDR1 DFQATT, CDR2 SNEGSKA (reference sequence). The length of the CDR3 is 14 residues. CDR3 sequence reads: CSASPSSGPDTQYF. The CDR3 DNA reads TGCAGTGCTAGTCCGTCTAGCGGGCCAGATACGCAGTATTTT.

The V call is TRBV5-5, the J call TRBJ1-1; TRBD1 is a possible D gene (6 bases). The germline V gene has CDR1 SGHKS and CDR2 YYEKEE (reference sequence). The CDR3 runs to 15 residues. Trimming took 1 base from V and 3 from J, leaving 13 bases between them. In nucleotides, the CDR3 is TGTGCCAGCAGCTTGACCCACAGGGCTGACACTGAAGCTTTCTTT. It yields the protein CASSLTHRADTEAFF.